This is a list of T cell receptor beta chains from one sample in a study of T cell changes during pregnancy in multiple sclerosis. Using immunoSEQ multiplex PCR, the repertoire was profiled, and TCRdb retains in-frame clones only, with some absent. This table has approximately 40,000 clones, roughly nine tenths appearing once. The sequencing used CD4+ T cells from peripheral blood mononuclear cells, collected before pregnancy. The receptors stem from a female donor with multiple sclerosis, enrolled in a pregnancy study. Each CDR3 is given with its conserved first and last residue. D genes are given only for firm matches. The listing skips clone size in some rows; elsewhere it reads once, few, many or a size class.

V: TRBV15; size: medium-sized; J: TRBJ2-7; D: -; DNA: TGTGCCACCAGCAGAGGGACTACCTACGAGCAGTACTTC; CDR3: CATSRGTTYEQYF
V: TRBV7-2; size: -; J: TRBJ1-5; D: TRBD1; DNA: TGTGCCAGCAGCTTAGTCGGACAGGGGTGGAGGAGCAATCAGCCCCAGCATTTT; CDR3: CASSLVGQGWRSNQPQHF
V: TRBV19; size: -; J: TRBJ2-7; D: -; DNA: TGTGCCAGTAGTATCGCTGCCGGGACACTCTACGAGCAGTACTTC; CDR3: CASSIAAGTLYEQYF
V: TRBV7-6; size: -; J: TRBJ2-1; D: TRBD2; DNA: TGTGCCAGCAGCTTAGTGGGACTAGCTGTGGGTGAGCAGTTCTTC; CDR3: CASSLVGLAVGEQFF
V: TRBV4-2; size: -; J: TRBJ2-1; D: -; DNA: TGTGCCAGCAGCCAAGAAGGTCCACAAAAGGGGTACTACAATGAGCAGTTCTTC; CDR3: CASSQEGPQKGYYNEQFF
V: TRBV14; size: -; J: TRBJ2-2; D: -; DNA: TGTGCCAGCAGCCAATCGCGGACCGGGGAGCTGTTTTTT; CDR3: CASSQSRTGELFF
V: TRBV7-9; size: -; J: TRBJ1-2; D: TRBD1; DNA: TGTGCCAGCAGCTTAATGTCGGGACAGACAAACTGTGGCTACACCTTC; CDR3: CASSLMSGQTNCGYTF
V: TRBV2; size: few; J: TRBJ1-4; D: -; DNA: TGTGCCAGCAGTCCCAGCCGGACAGCGCGGAATGAAAAACTGTTTTTT; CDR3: CASSPSRTARNEKLFF
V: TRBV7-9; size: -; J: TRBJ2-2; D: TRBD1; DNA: TGTGCCAGCAGCTCCACAGGGGGCAGCAACGGGGAGCTGTTTTTT; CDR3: CASSSTGGSNGELFF
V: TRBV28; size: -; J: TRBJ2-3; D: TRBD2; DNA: TGTGCCAGCTTTGCGGGAGTCCCAGATACGCAGTATTTT; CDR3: CASFAGVPDTQYF
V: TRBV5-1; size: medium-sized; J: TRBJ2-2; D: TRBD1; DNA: TGCGCCAGCAGCCCCGGACAGGGGGGAAGGGACGGGGAGCTGTTTTTT; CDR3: CASSPGQGGRDGELFF
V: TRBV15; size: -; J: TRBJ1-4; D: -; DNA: TGTGCCACCAGCAGAGATACGACTTTTGAAAAACTGTTTTTT; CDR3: CATSRDTTFEKLFF
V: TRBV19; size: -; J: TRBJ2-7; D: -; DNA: TGTGCCAGTAGTGCTCGAGGAGGTTGGGTCGACGAGCAGTACTTC; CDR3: CASSARGGWVDEQYF
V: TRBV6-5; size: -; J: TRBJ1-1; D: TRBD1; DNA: TGTGCCAGCAGCAGGGGGATTAACACTGAAGCTTTCTTT; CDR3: CASSRGINTEAFF
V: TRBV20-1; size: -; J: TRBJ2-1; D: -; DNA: TGCAGTGCTAGTTACTACAATGAGCAGTTCTTC; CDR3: CSASYYNEQFF
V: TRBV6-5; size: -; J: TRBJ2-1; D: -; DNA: TGTGCCAGCAGTTCACGTCCCCCTCAGGGTTATGAGCAGTTCTTC; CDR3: CASSSRPPQGYEQFF
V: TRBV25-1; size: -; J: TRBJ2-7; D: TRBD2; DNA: TGTGCCAGCAGTGGGGTAGCGGGGAACTACGAGCAGTACTTC; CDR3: CASSGVAGNYEQYF
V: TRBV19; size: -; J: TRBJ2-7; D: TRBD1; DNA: TGTGCCAGTAACGGACAGGGCGGCGAGCAGTACTTC; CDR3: CASNGQGGEQYF
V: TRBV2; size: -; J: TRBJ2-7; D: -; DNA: TGTGCCACCCAGCCGGGTGAGTACGAGCAGTACTTC; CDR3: CATQPGEYEQYF
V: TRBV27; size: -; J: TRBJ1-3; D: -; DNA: TGTGCCAGCCTACTTCCAACAGCCTTCTCTGGAAACACCATATATTTT; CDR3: CASLLPTAFSGNTIYF
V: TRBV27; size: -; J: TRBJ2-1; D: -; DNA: TGTGCCAGCAGTAGGTCAACAACCGGGTACAATGAGCAGTTCTTC; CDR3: CASSRSTTGYNEQFF
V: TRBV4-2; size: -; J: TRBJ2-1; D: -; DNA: TGTGCCAGCAGCCAAGATCGGGGCTACAATGAGCAGTTCTTC; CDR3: CASSQDRGYNEQFF
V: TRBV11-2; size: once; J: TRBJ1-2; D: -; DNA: TGTGCCAGCAGCTTAGATCGGGGGAACGGTGGCTACACCTTC; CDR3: CASSLDRGNGGYTF
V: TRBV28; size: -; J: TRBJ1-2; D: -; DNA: TGTGCCAGCAGTTCCCTTTATGGCTACACCTTC; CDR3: CASSSLYGYTF
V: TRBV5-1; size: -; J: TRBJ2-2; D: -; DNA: TGCGCCAGCAGCTTCCGGTCCCGGGGCGGGGACGGGGAGCTGTTTTTT; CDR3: CASSFRSRGGDGELFF
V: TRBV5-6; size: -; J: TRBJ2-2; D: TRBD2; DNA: TGTGCCAGCAGCTTGGGACTAGCGGGAGGGACGTCTGGCGGGGAGCTGTTTTTT; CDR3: CASSLGLAGGTSGGELFF
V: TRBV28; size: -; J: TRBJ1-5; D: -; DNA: TGTGCCAGCAGTTTCGCGGGAAGCAATCAGCCCCAGCATTTT; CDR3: CASSFAGSNQPQHF
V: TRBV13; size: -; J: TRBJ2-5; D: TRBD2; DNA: TGTGCCAGCAGCTTGGGACGAGGACTAGCGGGAGTTGAGGAGCAGTACTTC; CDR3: CASSLGRGLAGVEEQYF
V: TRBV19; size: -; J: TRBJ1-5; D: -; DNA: TGTGCCAGTAGTTTGAGGAATCAGCCCCAGCATTTT; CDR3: CASSLRNQPQHF
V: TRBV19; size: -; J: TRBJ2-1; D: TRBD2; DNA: TGTGCCAGTAGGGGGGGAGCGGGAGGGCGAAATGAGCAGTTCTTC; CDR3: CASRGGAGGRNEQFF
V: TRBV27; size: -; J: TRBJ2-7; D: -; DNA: TGTGCCAGCTCGACCGGGGAAGAGCAGTACTTC; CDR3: CASSTGEEQYF
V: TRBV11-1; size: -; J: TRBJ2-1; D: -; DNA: TGTGCCAGCAGCAAGCCCTCCAATGAGCAGTTCTTC; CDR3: CASSKPSNEQFF
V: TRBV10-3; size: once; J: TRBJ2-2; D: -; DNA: TGTGCCATCCGCATAGAAGACACCGGGGAGCTGTTTTTT; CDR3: CAIRIEDTGELFF
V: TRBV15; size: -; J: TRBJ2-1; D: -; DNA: TGTGCCACCAGCAGAGATCGGGTTCCCTACAATGAGCAGTTCTTC; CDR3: CATSRDRVPYNEQFF
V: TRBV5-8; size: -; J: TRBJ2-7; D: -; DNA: TGTGCCAGCAGCTTGGGCGACAGAAACTCCTACGAGCAGTACTTC; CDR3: CASSLGDRNSYEQYF
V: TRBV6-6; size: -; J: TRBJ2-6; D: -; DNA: TGTGCCAGCAGTGGGCGTGAATCCTCTGGGGCCAACGTCCTGACTTTC; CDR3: CASSGRESSGANVLTF
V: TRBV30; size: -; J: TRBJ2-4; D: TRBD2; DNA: TGTGCCTGGAGTCGGGGGGGGAGTGGCAAAAACATTCAGTACTTC; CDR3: CAWSRGGSGKNIQYF
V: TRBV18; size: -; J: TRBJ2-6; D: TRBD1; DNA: TGTGCCAGCTCACCAAGGACAGGGGGCTCTGGGGCCAACGTCCTGACTTTC; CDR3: CASSPRTGGSGANVLTF
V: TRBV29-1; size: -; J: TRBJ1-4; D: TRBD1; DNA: TGCAGCGTTGCGACCGGACAGGTTCAAGGAAAACTGTTTTTT; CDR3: CSVATGQVQGKLFF
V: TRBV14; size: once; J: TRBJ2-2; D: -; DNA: TGTGCCAGCAGCCAAGGTTTGCCGGAGGACACCGGGGAGCTGTTTTTT; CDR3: CASSQGLPEDTGELFF
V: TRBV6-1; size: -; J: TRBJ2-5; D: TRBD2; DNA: TGTGCCAGCAGTGATCTAGCGGGGGTAGAGACCCAGTACTTC; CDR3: CASSDLAGVETQYF
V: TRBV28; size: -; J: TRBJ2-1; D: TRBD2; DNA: TGTGCCAGCAGCCCGGGACTAGCGGGAGAGGGGGGAGGGTCTGAGCAGTTCTTC; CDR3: CASSPGLAGEGGGSEQFF
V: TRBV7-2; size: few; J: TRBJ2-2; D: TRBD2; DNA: TGTGCCAGCAGCGTAATAGCGGGGGGGGATGGCTCCGGGGAGCTGTTTTTT; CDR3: CASSVIAGGDGSGELFF
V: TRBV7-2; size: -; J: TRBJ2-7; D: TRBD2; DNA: TGTGCCAGCAGCATCAATAGCCGGGAGGTAAACGAGCAGTACTTC; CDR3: CASSINSREVNEQYF
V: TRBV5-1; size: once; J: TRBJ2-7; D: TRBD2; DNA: TGCGCCAGCAGCCCCAGTGGGTTAGCGGGAGGGTACGAGCAGTACTTC; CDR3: CASSPSGLAGGYEQYF
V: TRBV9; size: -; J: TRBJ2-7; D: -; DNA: TGTGCCAGCAGCGTAGGTCCAACGGGGCCGACTAGGGAGCAGTACTTC; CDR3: CASSVGPTGPTREQYF
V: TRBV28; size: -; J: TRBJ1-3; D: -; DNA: TGTGCCAGCAGGGGGTGGAGGGTAGGAAACACCATATATTTT; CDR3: CASRGWRVGNTIYF
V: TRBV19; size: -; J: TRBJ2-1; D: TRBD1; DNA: TGTGCCAGTATGCAGGGGGTTAAGAATGAGCAGTTCTTC; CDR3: CASMQGVKNEQFF
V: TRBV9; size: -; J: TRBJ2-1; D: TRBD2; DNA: TGTGCCAGCAGCGTATTATGGACTAGCGGGAGGGTCGGGTCCTACAATGAGCAGTTCTTC; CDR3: CASSVLWTSGRVGSYNEQFF
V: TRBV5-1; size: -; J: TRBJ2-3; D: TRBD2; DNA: TGCGCCAGCAGCTTTCTAGCGGCCCACACAGATACGCAGTATTTT; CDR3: CASSFLAAHTDTQYF
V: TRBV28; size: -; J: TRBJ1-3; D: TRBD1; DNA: TGTGCCAGCGAGTCTCTGACAGGGACTGGAAACACCATATATTTT; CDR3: CASESLTGTGNTIYF
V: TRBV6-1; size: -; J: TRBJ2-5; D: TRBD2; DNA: TGTGCCAGCAGTGAAGCGCGGGGGTTGGCCGAGACCCAGTACTTC; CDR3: CASSEARGLAETQYF
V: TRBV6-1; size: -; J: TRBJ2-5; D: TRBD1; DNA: TGTGCCACGGGACAGGTGCTAGAGACCCAGTACTTC; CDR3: CATGQVLETQYF
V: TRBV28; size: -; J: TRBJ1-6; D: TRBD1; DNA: TGTGCCAGCAGTAAACCCGGGACAGCCAACGGCTCACCCCTCCACTTT; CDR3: CASSKPGTANGSPLHF
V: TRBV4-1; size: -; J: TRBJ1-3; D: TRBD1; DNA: TGCGCCAGCAGCCTTTCACGGACAGGGGGATCGGGAAACACCATATATTTT; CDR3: CASSLSRTGGSGNTIYF